This passage covers 9 T cell receptor beta chains from one sample sequenced in a study of T-cell memory formation after mild COVID-19. MiXCR was run by TCRdb on the 5' RACE reads, yielding one entry per CDR3 protein. This repertoire shows hundreds of thousands of distinct CDR3 sequences, about 20% found once; its top ten account for about 8.2%. Sequencing was done on a sample of PBMCs or a T cell subset sorted from them (not recorded which). These receptors all come from an adult woman who had mild COVID-19 (a few samples of this study predate the infection). Cell type and time point are not known.

The chain couples TRBV7-9 to TRBJ2-3; the D gene is possibly TRBD2 (6 bases). The CDR3 runs to 15 residues. Per germline, CDR1 SEHNR and CDR2 FQNEAQ (reference sequence). V was clipped by 6 bases and J by 0 bases, with 13 bases between them. CDR3 amino acids: CASSRDWDSTDTQYF. The CDR3 DNA follows: TGTGCCAGCAGTCGGGACTGGGATAGCACAGATACGCAGTATTTT.

The V call is TRBV21-1, the J call TRBJ2-3; no check of the table's D call, TRBD2, against the DNA was made. TRBV21-1 constitutes a pseudogene. CDR3 length equals 16 residues. CDR3: CASSQKREGHPDTQYF. CDR3 coding DNA: TGTGCCAGCAGCCAAAAGCGGGAGGGCCACCCAGATACGCAGTATTTT.

V usage is TRBV24-1 and J usage is TRBJ2-1; D remains unclear. The V end lost 2 bases, the J end lost 7 bases, and 11 bases lay between the germline ends. Germline values: CDR1 KGHDR, CDR2 SFDVKD. The CDR3 has 14 residues. The CDR3 loop reads CATSDSSSSNEQFF. The CDR3 coding sequence is TGTGCCACCAGTGATTCGAGTAGCTCGAATGAGCAGTTCTTC.

This clonotype was picked up a small number of times. V and J are TRBV3-1 and TRBJ1-1; 10 nucleotides agree with TRBD1. The germline gives CDR1 LGHDT, CDR2 YNNKEL (reference sequence). Trimming removed 6 bases from V and 4 bases from J; junction bases left unmatched: 5. CDR3 length: 14 amino acids. The CDR3 region has the DNA TGTGCCAGCAGGCCCCGGGACAGGGGCACTGAAGCTTTCTTT. This codes for CASRPRDRGTEAFF.

The chain links TRBV25-1 to TRBJ1-6; D ambiguous. This CDR3 is built from 18 residues. Trimming cost V 4 bases and J 4 bases, with 20 bases left between them. Per the germline V gene, CDR1 is MGHDK and CDR2 is SYGVNS. The CDR3 loop is CASSGSHYLGSYNSPLHF. The CDR3 DNA reads TGTGCCAGCAGTGGCAGCCACTACCTCGGGAGTTATAATTCACCCCTCCACTTT.

J is TRBJ1-2 and V is TRBV20-1; D might be TRBD1 (6 bases). Per the germline V gene, CDR1 is DFQATT and CDR2 is SNEGSKA (reference sequence). V shed 6 bases and J shed 4 bases, with 18 bases lying between them. This CDR3 region has 14 residues. CDR3 DNA sequence: TGCAGTGCCCTCACCACGGCAGGGGTCTATGGCTACACCTTC. It translates to CSALTTAGVYGYTF.

This chain connects TRBV6-5 to TRBJ1-6; 8 nucleotides agree with TRBD1. CDR1 is MNHEY, CDR2 SVGAGI, per germline. This CDR3 has 18 amino acids. The J segment lost 5 bases and the V segment lost 5 bases, leaving 14 bases of the junction unmatched. The CDR3 protein is CASSRQGIFSTNNSPLHF. CDR3 sequence (DNA): TGTGCCAGCAGTCGACAGGGGATATTCTCCACGAATAATTCACCCCTCCACTTT.

This clonotype occurred once. The chain combines TRBV6-5 with TRBJ2-7; the D is unclear. V dropped 0 bases and J dropped 5 bases, with 20 bases sitting between them. Germline V gene data show CDR1 as MNHEY and CDR2 as SVGAGI. This CDR3 comprises 17 residues. The CDR3 DNA reads as TGTGCCAGCAGTTACTCGCACAACAGCTACCTTGTTAACGAGCAGTACTTC. Its translation: CASSYSHNSYLVNEQYF.

The rearrangement joins TRBV5-1 to TRBJ2-7; 9 bases are a match to TRBD1. CDR3 length equals 15 residues. The junction had 6 bases not matched to a gene; V was cut back by 2 bases and J by 3 bases. Germline CDR1 and CDR2: SGHRS and YFSETQ. The CDR3, as DNA: TGCGCCAGCAGCTTACAGGGGGCGGGCTACTACGAGCAGTACTTC. Translated, it gives CASSLQGAGYYEQYF.